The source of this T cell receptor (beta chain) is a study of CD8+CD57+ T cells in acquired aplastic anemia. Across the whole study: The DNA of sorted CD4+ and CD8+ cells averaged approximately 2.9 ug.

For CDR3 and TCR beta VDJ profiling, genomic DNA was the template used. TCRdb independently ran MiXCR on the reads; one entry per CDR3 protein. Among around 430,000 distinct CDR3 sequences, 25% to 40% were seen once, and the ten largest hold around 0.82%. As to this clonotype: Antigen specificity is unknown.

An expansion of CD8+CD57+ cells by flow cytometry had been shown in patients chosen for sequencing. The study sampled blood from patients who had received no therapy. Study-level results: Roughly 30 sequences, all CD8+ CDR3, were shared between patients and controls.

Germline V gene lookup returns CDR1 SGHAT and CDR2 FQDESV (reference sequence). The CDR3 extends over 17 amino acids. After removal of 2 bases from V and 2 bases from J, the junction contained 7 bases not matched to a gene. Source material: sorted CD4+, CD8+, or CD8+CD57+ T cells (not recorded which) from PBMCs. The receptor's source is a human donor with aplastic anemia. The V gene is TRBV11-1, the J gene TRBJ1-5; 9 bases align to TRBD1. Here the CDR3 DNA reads TGTGCCAGCAGCTTATCACAGGGGGCCTTTGGCAATCAGCCCCAGCATTTT. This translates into CASSLSQGAFGNQPQHF.